This record concerns one TCR beta chain sequence. In this sample, this clonotype turned up many times. The antigen this receptor binds is unknown. No qualities accompany the bases; no much larger clone lies one base away. The sequencer was an Illumina HiSeq 2500. Quantitative 5'-RACE with molecular barcodes was the method used to prepare the TCR beta libraries. The source study handled its data this way. To identify disease-linked TCR variants, a new computational method was used, one built on a probabilistic model of VDJ rearrangement. TCRdb cleaned the public reads at Q25 with fastp, built clones with MiXCR and kept in-frame beta chains. Rows matching on CDR3 protein sequence are summarized as one entry with the most common DNA and genes. The V and J calls and clone size come from TCRdb's table, not from the authors' own analysis. This sample is represented by roughly 120,000 distinct CDR3 sequences; 7% of them were singletons. The ten biggest clones cover 9.5% to 15% of the sample.

The data belong to a study of CD8 T cells in ankylosing spondylitis (dated by TCRdb to the late 2010s). About the investigation overall: The study set out to find disease-linked TCR variants by profiling T cell receptor beta repertoires in ankylosing spondylitis patients and healthy donors. The full study cohort was made up of 20 to 25 ankylosing spondylitis patients and about a hundred healthy donors. Peripheral blood samples were taken, and synovial fluid was additionally collected from ankylosing spondylitis patients. Beyond this particular receptor, the publication reports: Some TCR beta motif variants had previously been reported in synovial fluid and blood of reactive arthritis patients, which suggested common disease-initiation mechanisms. The disease-linked clones showed a CD8+ phenotype and occurred at relatively low frequencies in peripheral blood. The disease-linked clones were reported as significantly enriched in matched synovial fluid samples from ankylosing spondylitis patients. A TCR beta motif of fewer than 10 highly homologous amino acid variants appeared characteristic of blood from ankylosing spondylitis patients.

There are 15 amino acids in the CDR3, from cysteine to phenylalanine inclusive. The read is trimmed to its CDR3 DNA, 45 bases read in frame from base 1. From the germline V gene (reference sequence), CDR1 is MNHEY and CDR2 is SMNVEV. Trimming costs V 6 bases and J 0 bases, and their ends lie 12 bases apart. The rearrangement combines TRBV27 with TRBJ2-1; the D gene cannot be named for sure. The receptor comes from a male donor with ankylosing spondylitis or in good health (not recorded which). The material sequenced was blood, either unsorted or a sorted T cell fraction (not recorded which). The DNA reads TGTGCCAGCAGCTTTTACTTAAGCTCCTACAATGAGCAGTTCTTC. This yields the protein CASSFYLSSYNEQFF.